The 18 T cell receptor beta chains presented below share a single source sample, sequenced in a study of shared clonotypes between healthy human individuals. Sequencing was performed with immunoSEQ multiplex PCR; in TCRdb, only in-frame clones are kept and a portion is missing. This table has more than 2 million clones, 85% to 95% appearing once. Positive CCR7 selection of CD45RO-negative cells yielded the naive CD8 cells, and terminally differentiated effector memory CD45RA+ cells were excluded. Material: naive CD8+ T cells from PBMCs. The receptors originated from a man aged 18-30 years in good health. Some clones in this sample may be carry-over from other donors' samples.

The CDR3 nucleotides are TGTGCCAGCAGTTATACTTCCCTAGGCCCCTACAATGAGCAGTTCTTC. Encoded protein: CASSYTSLGPYNEQFF. The V call is TRBV6-5, the J call TRBJ2-1; the D is unclear. CDR3 length: 16 residues. V lost 3 bases and J 2 bases, leaving 14 bases between the germline ends. Germline V gene sequence: CDR1 MNHEY, CDR2 SVGAGI.

The CDR3: CAISESRGGYEQYF. CDR3 bases: TGTGCCATCAGTGAGAGCCGGGGTGGGTACGAGCAGTACTTC. V and J are TRBV10-3 and TRBJ2-7, with D perhaps TRBD2 (5 bases). The V and J ends lost 2 bases and 4 bases respectively, with 12 bases between them. CDR3 length equals 14 residues. Per the germline V gene, CDR1 is ENHRY and CDR2 is SYGVKD.

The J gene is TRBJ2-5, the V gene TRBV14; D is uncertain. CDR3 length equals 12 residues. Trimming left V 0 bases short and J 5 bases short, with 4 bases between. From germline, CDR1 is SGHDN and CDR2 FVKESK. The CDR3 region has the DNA TGTGCCAGCAGCCAAGATGCGGAGACCCAGTACTTC. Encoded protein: CASSQDAETQYF.

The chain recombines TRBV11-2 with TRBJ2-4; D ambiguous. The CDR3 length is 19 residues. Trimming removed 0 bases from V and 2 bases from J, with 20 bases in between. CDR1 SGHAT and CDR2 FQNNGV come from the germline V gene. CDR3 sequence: CASSLEDPGLHLPKNIQYF. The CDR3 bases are TGTGCCAGCAGCTTAGAAGATCCCGGCCTTCACCTCCCCAAAAACATTCAGTACTTC.

Here the CDR3 reads CASSQVREWTGELFF. In nucleotides, the CDR3 is TGTGCCAGCAGTCAGGTGCGGGAGTGGACCGGGGAGCTGTTTTTT. V usage is TRBV7-8 and J usage is TRBJ2-2; 7 positions match TRBD2. V shed 6 bases and J 5 bases; nucleotides not matched to a gene: 9. From germline, CDR1 is SGHVS and CDR2 FQNEAQ. The CDR3 covers 15 residues.

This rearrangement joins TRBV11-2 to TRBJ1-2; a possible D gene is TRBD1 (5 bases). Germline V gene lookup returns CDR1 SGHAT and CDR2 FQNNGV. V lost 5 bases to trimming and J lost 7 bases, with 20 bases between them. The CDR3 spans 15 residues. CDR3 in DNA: TGTGCCAGCAGCCAATCCAGTTCCCTCAGGGCTGGCTACACCTTC. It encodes CASSQSSSLRAGYTF.

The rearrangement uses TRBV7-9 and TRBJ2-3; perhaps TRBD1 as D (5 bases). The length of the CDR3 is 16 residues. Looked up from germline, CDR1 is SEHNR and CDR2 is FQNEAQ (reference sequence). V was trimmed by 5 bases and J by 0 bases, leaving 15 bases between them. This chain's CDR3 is CASSQRTSLSTDTQYF. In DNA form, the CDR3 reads TGTGCCAGCAGCCAAAGGACATCGCTGAGCACAGATACGCAGTATTTT.

The CDR3 region is CAGRSPYGYTF. The CDR3 nucleotides are TGTGCCGGAAGAAGCCCCTATGGCTACACCTTC. The genes are TRBV28 and TRBJ1-2; no firm D call. Per germline, CDR1 MDHEN and CDR2 SYDVKM. Trimming removed 11 bases at V and 4 bases at J, with 11 bases between. The CDR3 sequence is 11 residues long.

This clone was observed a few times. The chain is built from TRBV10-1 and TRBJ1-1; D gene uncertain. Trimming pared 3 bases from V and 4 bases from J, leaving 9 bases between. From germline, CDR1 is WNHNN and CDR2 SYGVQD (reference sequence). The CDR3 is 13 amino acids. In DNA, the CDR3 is TGCGCCAGCAGTGACTGGGGAGGCACTGAAGCTTTCTTT. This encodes CASSDWGGTEAFF.

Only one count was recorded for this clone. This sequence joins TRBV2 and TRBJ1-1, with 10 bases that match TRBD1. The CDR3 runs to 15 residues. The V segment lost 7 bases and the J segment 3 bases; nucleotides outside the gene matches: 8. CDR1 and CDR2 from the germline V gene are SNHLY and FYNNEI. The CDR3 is CASNPMTGGYTEAFF. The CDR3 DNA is TGTGCCAGCAACCCGATGACAGGGGGCTACACTGAAGCTTTCTTT.

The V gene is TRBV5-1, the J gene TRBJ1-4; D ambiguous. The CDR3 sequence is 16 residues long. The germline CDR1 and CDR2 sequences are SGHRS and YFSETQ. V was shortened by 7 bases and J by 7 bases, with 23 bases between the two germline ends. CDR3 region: CASRNTFLDSSEKLFF. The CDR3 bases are TGCGCCAGCCGGAATACCTTCTTGGATTCGAGTGAAAAACTGTTTTTT. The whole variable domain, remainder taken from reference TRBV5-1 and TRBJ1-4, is KAGVTQTPRYLIKTRGQQVTLSCSPISGHRSVSWYQQTPGQGLQFLFEYFSETQRNKGNFPGRFSGRQFSNSRSEMNVSTLELGDSALYLCASRNTFLDSSEKLFFGSGTQLSVL.

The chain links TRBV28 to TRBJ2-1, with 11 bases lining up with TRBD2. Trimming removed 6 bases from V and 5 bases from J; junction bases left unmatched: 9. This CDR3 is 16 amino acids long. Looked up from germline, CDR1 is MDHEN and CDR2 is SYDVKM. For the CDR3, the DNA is TGTGCCAGCAGGTTAGCGGGAGGGCCACTTGACAATGAGCAGTTCTTC. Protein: CASRLAGGPLDNEQFF.

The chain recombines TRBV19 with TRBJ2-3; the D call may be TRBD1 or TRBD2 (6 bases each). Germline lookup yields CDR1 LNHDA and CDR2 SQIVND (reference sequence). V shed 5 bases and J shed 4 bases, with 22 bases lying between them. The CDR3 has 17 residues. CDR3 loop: CASSPFRGGKNADTQYF. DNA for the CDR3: TGTGCCAGTAGTCCCTTCCGAGGGGGGAAAAACGCAGATACGCAGTATTTT.

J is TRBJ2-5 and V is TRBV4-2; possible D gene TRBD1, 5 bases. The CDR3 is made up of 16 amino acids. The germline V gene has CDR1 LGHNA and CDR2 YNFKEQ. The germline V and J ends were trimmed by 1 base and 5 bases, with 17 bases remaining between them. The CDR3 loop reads CASSQVGPELGETQYF. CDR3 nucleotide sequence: TGTGCCAGCAGCCAAGTGGGGCCGGAACTCGGGGAGACCCAGTACTTC.

CDR3 sequence (DNA): TGTGCCAGCAGCTTAGGCGGGAGTCCCTACGAGCAGTACTTC. This sequence encodes CASSLGGSPYEQYF. This chain joins TRBV11-1 and TRBJ2-7, with 7 bases matching TRBD2. Per germline, CDR1 SGHAT and CDR2 FQDESV (reference sequence). This CDR3 has 14 amino acids. V dropped 1 base and J dropped 2; count of bases not matched to a gene: 2. The full variable domain, in which reference TRBV11-1 and TRBJ2-7 provide the parts outside the CDR3, is EAEVAQSPRYKITEKSQAVAFWCDPISGHATLYWYRQILGQGPELLVQFQDESVVDDSQLPKDRFSAERLKGVDSTLKIQPAELGDSAMYLCASSLGGSPYEQYFGPGTRLTVT.

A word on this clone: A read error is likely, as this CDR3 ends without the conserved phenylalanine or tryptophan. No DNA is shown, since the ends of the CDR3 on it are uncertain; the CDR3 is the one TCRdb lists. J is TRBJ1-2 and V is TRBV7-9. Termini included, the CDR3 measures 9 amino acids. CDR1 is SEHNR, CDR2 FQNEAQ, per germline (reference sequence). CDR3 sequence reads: CASSLNRIG.

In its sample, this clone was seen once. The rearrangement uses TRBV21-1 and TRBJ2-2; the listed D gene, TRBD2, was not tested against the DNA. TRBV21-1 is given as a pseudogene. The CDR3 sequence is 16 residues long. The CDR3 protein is CASTSSGIQNTGELFF. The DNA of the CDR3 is TGTGCCAGCACCAGTAGCGGGATCCAGAACACCGGGGAGCTGTTTTTT.

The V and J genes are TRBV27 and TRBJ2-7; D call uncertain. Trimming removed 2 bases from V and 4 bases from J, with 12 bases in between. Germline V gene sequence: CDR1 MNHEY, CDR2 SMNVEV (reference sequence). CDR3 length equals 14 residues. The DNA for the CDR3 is TGTGCCAGCAGTTTAACCAGCCCCTTATACGAGCAGTACTTC. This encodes CASSLTSPLYEQYF.